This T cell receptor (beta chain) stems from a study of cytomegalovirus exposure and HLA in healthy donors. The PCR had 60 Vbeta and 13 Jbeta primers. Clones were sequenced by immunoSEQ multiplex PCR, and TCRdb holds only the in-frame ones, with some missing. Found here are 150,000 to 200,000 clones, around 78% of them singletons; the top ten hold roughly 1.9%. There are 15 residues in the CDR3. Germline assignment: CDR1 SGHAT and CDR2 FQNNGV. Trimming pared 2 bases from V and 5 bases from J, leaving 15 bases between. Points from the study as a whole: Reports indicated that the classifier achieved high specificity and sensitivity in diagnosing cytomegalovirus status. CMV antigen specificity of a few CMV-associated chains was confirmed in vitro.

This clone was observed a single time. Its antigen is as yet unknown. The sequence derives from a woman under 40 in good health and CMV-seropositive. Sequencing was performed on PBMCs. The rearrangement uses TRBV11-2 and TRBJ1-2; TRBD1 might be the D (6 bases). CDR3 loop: CASSLNTGRLYGYTF. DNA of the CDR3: TGTGCCAGCAGCTTAAATACAGGGCGCCTATATGGCTACACCTTC.